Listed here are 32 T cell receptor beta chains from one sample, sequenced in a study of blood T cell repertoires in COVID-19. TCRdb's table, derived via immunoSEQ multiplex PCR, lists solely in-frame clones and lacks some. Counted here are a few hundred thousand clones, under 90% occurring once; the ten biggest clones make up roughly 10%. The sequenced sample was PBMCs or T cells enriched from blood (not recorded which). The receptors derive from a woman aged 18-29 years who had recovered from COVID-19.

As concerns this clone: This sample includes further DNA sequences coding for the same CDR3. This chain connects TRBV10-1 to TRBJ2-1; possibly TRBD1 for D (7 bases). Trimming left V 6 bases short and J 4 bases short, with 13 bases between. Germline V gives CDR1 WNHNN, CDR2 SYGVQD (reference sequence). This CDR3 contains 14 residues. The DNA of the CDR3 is TGCGCCAGCAGCCGAGCAGGGGGGTACAATGAGCAGTTCTTC. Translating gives CASSRAGGYNEQFF.

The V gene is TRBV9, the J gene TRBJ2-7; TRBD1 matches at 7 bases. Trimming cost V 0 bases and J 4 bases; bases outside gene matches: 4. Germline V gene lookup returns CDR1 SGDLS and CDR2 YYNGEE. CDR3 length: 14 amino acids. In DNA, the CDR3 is TGTGCCAGCAGCGTAGAGGGCAGGGGGTACGAGCAGTACTTC. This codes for CASSVEGRGYEQYF.

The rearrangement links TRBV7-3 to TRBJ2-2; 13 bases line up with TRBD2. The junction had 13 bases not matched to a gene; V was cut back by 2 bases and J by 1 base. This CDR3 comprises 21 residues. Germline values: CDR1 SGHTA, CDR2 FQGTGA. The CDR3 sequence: CASSLLPRSGLAGLNTGELFF. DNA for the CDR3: TGTGCCAGCAGCTTACTGCCCCGGTCGGGACTAGCGGGGCTGAACACCGGGGAGCTGTTTTTT. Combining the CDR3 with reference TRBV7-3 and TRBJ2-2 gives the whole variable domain GAGVSQTPSNKVTEKGKYVELRCDPISGHTALYWYRQSLGQGPEFLIYFQGTGAADDSGLPNDRFFAVRPEGSVSTLKIQRTERGDSAVYLCASSLLPRSGLAGLNTGELFFGEGSRLTVL.

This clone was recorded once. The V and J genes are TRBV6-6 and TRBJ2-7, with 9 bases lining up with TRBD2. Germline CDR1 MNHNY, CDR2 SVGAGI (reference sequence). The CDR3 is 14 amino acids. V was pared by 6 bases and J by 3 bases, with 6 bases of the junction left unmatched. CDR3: CASRAGGTLYEQYF. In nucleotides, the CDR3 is TGTGCCAGCAGGGCGGGGGGGACCCTCTACGAGCAGTACTTC.

CDR3 DNA sequence: TGTGCCAGCAGCTTATCCAGGGACACTGAAGCTTTCTTT. Residues: CASSLSRDTEAFF. The chain is built from TRBV3-1 (or the pseudogene TRBV3-2) and TRBJ1-1, with a weak D call TRBD1 (5 bases). The ends were cut back, 5 bases at V and 3 bases at J, with 10 bases in the middle. The CDR3 totals 13 residues. The germline V gene has CDR1 LGHDT and CDR2 YNNKEL (reference sequence).

The CDR3: CASSQIAGGDSPLHF. CDR3 nucleotides: TGTGCCAGCAGCCAGATCGCGGGGGGTGATTCACCCCTCCACTTT. This rearrangement joins TRBV3-1 (or the pseudogene TRBV3-2) to TRBJ1-6; perhaps TRBD1 as D (5 bases). This CDR3 has 15 residues. Germline CDR1 is LGHDT and CDR2 is YNNKEL (reference sequence). The V gene lost 3 bases and the J gene lost 8 bases, with 14 bases spanning the gap.

CDR3 residues: CASSSLGQNYGYTF. CDR3 in DNA: TGTGCCAGCAGCTCCCTGGGACAGAACTATGGCTACACCTTC. This chain connects TRBV5-4 to TRBJ1-2, with 7 bases identical to TRBD1. Per the germline V gene, CDR1 is SGHNT and CDR2 is YYREEE (reference sequence). J was trimmed by 2 bases and V by 3 bases; bases with no gene match: 4. CDR3 length: 14 amino acids.

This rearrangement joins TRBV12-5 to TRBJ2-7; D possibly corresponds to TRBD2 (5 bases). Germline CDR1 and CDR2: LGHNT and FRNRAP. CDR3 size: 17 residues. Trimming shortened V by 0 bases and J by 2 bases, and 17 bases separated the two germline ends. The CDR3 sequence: CASGLVRTGRSTYEQYF. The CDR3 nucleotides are TGTGCTAGTGGTTTGGTACGGACTGGGCGGAGTACCTACGAGCAGTACTTC.

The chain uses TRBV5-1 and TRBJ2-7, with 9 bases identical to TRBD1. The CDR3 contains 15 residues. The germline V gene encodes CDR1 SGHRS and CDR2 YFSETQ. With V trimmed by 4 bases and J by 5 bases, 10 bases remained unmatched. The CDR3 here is CASSSGTGRGDEQYF. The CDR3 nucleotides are TGCGCCAGCAGCAGCGGGACAGGGAGAGGGGACGAGCAGTACTTC.

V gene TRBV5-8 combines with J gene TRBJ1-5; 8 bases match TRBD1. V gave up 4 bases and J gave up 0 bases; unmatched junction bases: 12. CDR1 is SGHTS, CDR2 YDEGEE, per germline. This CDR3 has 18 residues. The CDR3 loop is CASSIDRTGRYSNQPQHF. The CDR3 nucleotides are TGTGCCAGCAGCATAGACCGGACAGGGCGGTATAGCAATCAGCCCCAGCATTTT. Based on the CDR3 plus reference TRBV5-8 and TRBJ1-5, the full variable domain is EAGVTQSPTHLIKTRGQQATLRCSPISGHTSVYWYQQALGLGLQFLLWYDEGEERNRGNFPPRFSGRQFPNYSSELNVNALELEDSALYLCASSIDRTGRYSNQPQHFGDGTRLSIL.

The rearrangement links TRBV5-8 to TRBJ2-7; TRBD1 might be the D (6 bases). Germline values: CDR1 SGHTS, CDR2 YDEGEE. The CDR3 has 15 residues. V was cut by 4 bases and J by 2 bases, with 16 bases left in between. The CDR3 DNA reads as TGTGCCAGCAGCGTTTACAGGGTCCATACCTACGAGCAGTACTTC. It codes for CASSVYRVHTYEQYF.

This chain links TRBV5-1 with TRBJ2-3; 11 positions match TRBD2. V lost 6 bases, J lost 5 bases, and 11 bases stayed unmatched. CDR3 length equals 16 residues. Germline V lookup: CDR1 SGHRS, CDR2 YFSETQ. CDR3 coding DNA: TGCGCCAGCAAGGAAGAACTAGCGGGGGAGGGAGATACGCAGTATTTT. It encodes CASKEELAGEGDTQYF. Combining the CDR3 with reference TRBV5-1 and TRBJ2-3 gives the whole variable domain KAGVTQTPRYLIKTRGQQVTLSCSPISGHRSVSWYQQTPGQGLQFLFEYFSETQRNKGNFPGRFSGRQFSNSRSEMNVSTLELGDSALYLCASKEELAGEGDTQYFGPGTRLTVL.

CDR3: CASSGGVNTEAFF. The CDR3 coding sequence is TGTGCCAGCTCCGGAGGAGTGAACACTGAAGCTTTCTTT. The rearrangement links TRBV4-2 to TRBJ1-1; no firm D call. There are 13 residues in the CDR3. Between the trimmed V and J ends, which lost 8 bases and 0 bases, there was a span of 10 bases. Germline V gene sequence: CDR1 LGHNA, CDR2 YNFKEQ.

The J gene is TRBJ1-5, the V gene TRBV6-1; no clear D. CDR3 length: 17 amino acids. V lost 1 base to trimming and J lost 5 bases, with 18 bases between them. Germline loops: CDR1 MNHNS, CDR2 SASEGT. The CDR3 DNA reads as TGTGCCAGCAGTGAAGGGGTGGGCCGTTGGGTCTATCAGCCCCAGCATTTT. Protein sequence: CASSEGVGRWVYQPQHF.

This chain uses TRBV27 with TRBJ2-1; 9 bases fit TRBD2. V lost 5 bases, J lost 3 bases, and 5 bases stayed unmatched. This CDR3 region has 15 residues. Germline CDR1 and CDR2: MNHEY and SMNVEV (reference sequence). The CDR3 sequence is CASSPGLAGYNEQFF. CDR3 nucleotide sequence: TGTGCCAGCAGTCCGGGACTAGCAGGCTACAATGAGCAGTTCTTC.

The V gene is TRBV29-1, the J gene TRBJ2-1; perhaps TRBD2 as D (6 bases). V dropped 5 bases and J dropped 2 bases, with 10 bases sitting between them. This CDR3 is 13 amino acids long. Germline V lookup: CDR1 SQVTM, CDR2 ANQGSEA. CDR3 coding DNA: TGCAGCGTTCACGGGAGTCCCTACAATGAGCAGTTCTTC. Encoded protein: CSVHGSPYNEQFF.

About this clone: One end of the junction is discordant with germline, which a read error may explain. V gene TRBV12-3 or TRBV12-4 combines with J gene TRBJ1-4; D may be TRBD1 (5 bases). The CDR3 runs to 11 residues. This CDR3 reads CASSLGQGRVF. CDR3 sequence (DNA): TGTGCCAGCAGTTTGGGTCAGGGCAGGGTTTTT.

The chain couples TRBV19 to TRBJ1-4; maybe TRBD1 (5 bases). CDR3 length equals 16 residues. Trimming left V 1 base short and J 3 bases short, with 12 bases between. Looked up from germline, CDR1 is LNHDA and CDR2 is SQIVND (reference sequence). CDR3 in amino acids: CASSIGRGLPNEKLFF. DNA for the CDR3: TGTGCCAGTAGTATAGGAAGGGGCCTCCCTAATGAAAAACTGTTTTTT.

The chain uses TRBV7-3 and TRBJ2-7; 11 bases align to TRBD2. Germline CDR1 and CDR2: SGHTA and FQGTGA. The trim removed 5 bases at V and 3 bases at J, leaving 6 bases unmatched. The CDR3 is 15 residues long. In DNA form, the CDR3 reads TGTGCCAGCAGCGTACTAGCGGGAGAAAACTACGAGCAGTACTTC. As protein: CASSVLAGENYEQYF.

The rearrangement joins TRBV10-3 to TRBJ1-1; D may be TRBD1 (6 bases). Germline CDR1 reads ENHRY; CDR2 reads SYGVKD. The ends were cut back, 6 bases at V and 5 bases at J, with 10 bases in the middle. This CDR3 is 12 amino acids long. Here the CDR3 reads CAIRRQETEAFF. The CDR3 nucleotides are TGTGCCATCAGACGACAGGAAACTGAAGCTTTCTTT.

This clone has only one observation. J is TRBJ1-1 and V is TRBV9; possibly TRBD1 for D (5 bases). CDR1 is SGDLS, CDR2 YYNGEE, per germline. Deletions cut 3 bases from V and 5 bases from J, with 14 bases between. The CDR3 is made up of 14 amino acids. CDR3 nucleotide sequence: TGTGCCAGCAGCGCCCAGGGCTATGGGACTGAAGCTTTCTTT. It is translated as CASSAQGYGTEAFF.

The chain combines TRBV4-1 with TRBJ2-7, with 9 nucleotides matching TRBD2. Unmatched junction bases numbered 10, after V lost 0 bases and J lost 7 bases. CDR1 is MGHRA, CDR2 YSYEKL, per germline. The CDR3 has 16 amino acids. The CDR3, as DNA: TGCGCCAGCAGCCAAGAGGGATTAGCGGGGGATGGGGAGCAGTACTTC. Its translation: CASSQEGLAGDGEQYF.

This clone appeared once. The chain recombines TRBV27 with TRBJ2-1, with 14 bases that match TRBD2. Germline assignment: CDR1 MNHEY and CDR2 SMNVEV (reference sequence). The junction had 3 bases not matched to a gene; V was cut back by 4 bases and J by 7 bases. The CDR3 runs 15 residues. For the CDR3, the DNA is TGTGCCAGCAGTTCCGGGACTAGCGGGAGTAATGAGCAGTTCTTC. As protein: CASSSGTSGSNEQFF.

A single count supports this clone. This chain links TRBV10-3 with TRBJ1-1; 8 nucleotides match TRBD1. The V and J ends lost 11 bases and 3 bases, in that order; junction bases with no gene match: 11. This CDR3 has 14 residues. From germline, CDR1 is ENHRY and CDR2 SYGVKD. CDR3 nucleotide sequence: TGTGCCTCGTGGACAGGGATTATACACACTGAAGCTTTCTTT. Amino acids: CASWTGIIHTEAFF.

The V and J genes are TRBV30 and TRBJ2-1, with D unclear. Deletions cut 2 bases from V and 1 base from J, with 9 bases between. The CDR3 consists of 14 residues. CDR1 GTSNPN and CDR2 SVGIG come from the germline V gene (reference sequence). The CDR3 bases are TGTGCCTGGAGTCCCGGGTCATCCTACAATGAGCAGTTCTTC. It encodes CAWSPGSSYNEQFF.

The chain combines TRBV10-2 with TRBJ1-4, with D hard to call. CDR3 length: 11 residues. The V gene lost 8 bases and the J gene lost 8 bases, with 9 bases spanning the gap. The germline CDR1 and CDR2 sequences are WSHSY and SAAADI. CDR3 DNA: TGCGCCAGCCTTATAGAAGAAAAACTGTTTTTT. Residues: CASLIEEKLFF.

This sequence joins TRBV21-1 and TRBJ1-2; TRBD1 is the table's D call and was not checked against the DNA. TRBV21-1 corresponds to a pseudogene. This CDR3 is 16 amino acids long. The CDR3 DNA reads TGTGCCAGCAGCAAACGAAGTCCGGGACAGGGGTATGGCTACACCTTC. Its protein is CASSKRSPGQGYGYTF.

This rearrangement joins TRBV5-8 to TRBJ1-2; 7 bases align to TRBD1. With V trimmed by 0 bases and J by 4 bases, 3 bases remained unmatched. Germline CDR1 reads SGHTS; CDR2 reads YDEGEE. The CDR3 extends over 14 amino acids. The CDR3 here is CASSLGTGFYGYTF. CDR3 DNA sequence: TGTGCCAGCAGCTTGGGGACAGGTTTCTATGGCTACACCTTC.

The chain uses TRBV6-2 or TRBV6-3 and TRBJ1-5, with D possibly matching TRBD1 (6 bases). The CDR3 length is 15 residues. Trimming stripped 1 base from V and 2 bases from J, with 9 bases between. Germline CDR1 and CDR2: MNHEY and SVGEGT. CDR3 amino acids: CASSYWAGGNQPQHF. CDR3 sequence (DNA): TGTGCCAGCAGTTACTGGGCAGGGGGCAATCAGCCCCAGCATTTT.

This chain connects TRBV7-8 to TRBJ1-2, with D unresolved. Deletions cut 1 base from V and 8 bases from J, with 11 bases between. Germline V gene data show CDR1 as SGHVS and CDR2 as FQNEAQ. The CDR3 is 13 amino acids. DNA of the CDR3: TGTGCCAGCAGCTTAGAAGCGGATTACGGCTACACCTTC. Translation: CASSLEADYGYTF.

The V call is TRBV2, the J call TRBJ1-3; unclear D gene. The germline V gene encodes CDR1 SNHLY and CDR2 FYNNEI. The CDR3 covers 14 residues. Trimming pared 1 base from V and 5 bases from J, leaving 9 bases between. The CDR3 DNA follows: TGTGCCAGCAGTGAAGGCGGAACCCGAAACACCATATATTTT. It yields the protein CASSEGGTRNTIYF.

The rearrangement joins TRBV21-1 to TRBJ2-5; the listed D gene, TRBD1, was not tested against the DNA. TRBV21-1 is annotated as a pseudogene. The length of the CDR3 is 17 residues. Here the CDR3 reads CASSKGTARVIQETQYF. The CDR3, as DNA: TGTGCCAGCAGCAAAGGGACAGCCCGCGTCATCCAAGAGACCCAGTACTTC.